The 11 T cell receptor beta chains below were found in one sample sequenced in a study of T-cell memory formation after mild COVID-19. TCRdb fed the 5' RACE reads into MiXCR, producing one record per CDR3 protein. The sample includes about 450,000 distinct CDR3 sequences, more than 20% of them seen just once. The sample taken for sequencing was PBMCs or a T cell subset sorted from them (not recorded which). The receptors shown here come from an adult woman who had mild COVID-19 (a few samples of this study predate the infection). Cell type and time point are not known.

The CDR3 loop is CASSQGRVSNQPQHF. For the CDR3, the DNA is TGTGCCAGCAGCCAAGGCCGGGTATCCAATCAGCCCCAGCATTTT. The J gene is TRBJ1-5, the V gene TRBV4-2; D remains unclear. Germline assignment: CDR1 LGHNA and CDR2 YNFKEQ. The CDR3 contains 15 residues. V gave up 1 base and J gave up 3 bases, with 10 bases separating them.

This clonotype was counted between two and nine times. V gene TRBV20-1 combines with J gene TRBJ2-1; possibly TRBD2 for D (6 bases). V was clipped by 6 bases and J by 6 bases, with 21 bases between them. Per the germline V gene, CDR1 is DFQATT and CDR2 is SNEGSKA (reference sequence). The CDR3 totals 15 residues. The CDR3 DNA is TGCAGTGCCGTTCATCCTAGACTAGTATTCAATGAGCAGTTCTTC. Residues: CSAVHPRLVFNEQFF.

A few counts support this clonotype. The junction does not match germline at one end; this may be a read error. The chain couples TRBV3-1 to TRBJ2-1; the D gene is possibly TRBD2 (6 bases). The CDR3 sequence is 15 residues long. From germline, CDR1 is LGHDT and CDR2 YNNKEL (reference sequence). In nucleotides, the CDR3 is TGTGCCAGCAGCCAACCGAGACTAGTTATAGATGAGCAGTTCTTT. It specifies CASSQPRLVIDEQFF.

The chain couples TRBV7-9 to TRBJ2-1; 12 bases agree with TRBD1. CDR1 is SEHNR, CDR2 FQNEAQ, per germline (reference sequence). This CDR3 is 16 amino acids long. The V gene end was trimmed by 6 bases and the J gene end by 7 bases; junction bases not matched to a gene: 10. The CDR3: CASRETGTGGKNEQFF. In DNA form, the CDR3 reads TGTGCCAGCAGGGAGACCGGGACAGGGGGCAAGAATGAGCAGTTCTTC.

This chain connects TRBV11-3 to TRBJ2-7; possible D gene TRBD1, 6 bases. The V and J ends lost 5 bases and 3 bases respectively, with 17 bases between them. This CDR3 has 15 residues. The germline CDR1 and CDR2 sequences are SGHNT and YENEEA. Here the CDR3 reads CASSPAGGEYYEQYF. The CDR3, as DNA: TGTGCCAGCAGCCCCGCTGGGGGCGAATACTACGAGCAGTACTTC.

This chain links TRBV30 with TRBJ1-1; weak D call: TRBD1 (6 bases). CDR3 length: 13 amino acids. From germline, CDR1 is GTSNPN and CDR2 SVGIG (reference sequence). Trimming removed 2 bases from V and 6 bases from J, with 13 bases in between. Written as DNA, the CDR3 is TGTGCCTGGAGTAGGCAGGGGTGGCCTGAAGCTTTCTTT. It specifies CAWSRQGWPEAFF.

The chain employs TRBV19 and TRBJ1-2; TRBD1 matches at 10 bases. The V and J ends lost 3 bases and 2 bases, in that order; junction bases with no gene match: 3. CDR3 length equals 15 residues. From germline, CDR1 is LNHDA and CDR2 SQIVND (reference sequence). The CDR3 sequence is CASSMAGQGNYGYTF. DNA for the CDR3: TGTGCCAGTAGTATGGCGGGACAGGGGAACTATGGCTACACCTTC.

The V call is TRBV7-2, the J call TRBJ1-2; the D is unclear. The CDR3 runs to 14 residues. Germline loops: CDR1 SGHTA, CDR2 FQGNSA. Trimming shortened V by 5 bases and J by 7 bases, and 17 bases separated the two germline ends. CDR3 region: CASSPPPPGAGYTF. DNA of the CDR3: TGTGCCAGCAGCCCTCCACCGCCAGGTGCTGGCTACACCTTC.

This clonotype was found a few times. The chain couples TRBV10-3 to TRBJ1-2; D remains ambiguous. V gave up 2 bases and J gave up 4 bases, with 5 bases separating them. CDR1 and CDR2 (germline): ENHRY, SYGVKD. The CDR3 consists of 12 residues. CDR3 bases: TGTGCCATCAGTGAGCCGGGCTATGGCTACACCTTC. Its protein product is CAISEPGYGYTF.

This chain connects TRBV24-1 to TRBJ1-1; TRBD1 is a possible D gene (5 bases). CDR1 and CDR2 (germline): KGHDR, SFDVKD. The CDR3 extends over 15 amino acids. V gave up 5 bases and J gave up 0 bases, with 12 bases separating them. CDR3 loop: CATSAGRTMNTEAFF. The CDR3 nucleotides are TGTGCCACCAGTGCGGGGCGAACCATGAACACTGAAGCTTTCTTT.

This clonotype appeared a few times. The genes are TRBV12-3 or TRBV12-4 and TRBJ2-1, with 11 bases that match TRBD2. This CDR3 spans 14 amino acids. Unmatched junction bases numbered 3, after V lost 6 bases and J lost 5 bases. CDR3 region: CASRASGGNNEQFF. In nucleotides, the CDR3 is TGTGCCAGCAGGGCTAGCGGGGGGAACAATGAGCAGTTCTTC.